This T cell receptor beta chain was sequenced for a study of blood T cell repertoires in COVID-19. Germline-derived CDR1 and CDR2 are SEHNR and FQNEAQ (reference sequence). CDR3 length: 15 amino acids. With V trimmed by 4 bases and J by 2 bases, 1 base remained unmatched. The assay was immunoSEQ multiplex PCR, and TCRdb's table has in-frame clones only and misses some. The sample comprises a few hundred thousand clones, about 90% of which are singletons, and approximately 4.3% rests with the top ten. The chain has TRBV7-9 and TRBJ2-7; TRBD2 aligns across 14 bases. The TCR was taken from a woman between 18 and 30 years old with acute COVID-19. The sample taken for sequencing was PBMCs or T cells enriched from blood (not recorded which). CDR3 coding DNA: TGTGCCAGCAGCTGGGGACTAGCGGGAGCCTACGAGCAGTACTTC. This translates into CASSWGLAGAYEQYF.